This T cell receptor (beta chain) was observed in a study of blood T cell repertoires in COVID-19. J was trimmed by 0 bases and V by 5 bases; bases with no gene match: 9. The length of the CDR3 is 18 residues. CDR1 and CDR2 from the germline V gene are LNHDA and SQIVND (reference sequence). Original methodology: Amplifying reference gene primers gave estimates of nucleated cell counts. Assay used: immunoSEQ multiplex PCR; TCRdb lists only in-frame clones, some missing. V and J calls and clone size are those listed in that table; D and trimming were worked out from the DNA. The sample holds roughly 260,000 clones; 83% are singletons and the top ten take 3.5% to 4%.

The rearrangement links TRBV19 to TRBJ2-3, with TRBD2 matching over 12 bases. The sequence was collected from a woman aged 40-49 years who had been exposed to COVID-19. The sequencing input was PBMCs or T cells enriched from blood (not recorded which). Here the CDR3 reads CASSSSGGASFSTDTQYF. In DNA, the CDR3 is TGTGCCAGTAGTTCTAGCGGGGGGGCCAGTTTTAGCACAGATACGCAGTATTTT.